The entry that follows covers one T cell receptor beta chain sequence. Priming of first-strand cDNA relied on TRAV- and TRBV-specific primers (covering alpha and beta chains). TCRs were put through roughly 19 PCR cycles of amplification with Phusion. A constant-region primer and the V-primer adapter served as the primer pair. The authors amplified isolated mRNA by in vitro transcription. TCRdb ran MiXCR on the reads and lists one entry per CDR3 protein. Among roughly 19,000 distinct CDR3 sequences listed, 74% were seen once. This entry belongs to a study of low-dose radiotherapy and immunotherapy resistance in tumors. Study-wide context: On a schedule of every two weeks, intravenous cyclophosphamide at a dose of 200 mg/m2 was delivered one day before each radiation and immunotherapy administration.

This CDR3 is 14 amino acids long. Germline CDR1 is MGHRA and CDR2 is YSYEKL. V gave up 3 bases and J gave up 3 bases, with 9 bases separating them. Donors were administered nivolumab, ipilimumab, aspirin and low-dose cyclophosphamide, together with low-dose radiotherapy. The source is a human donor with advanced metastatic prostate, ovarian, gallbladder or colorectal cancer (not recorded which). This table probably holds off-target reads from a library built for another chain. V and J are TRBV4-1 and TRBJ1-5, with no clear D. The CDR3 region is CASSQDRLNQPQHF. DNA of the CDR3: TGCGCCAGCAGCCAGGACCGACTCAATCAGCCCCAGCATTTT.